The 10 T cell receptor beta chains listed next were all sequenced from one sample in a study of blood T cells in healthy people across ages. A second PCR of 7 to 11 cycles used a sample-barcoded 5' primer and a J-beta primer mix. TCRdb redid the calling of the 5' RACE reads with MiXCR, one entry per CDR3 protein. Found here are 1.8 million or so distinct CDR3 sequences, around 40% of them singletons; the top ten hold 23%. Sequencing was done on a sample of blood. All receptors come from a human donor in good health.

The table lists this clonotype with a few counts. This sequence joins TRBV20-1 and TRBJ2-3, with 8 positions matching TRBD1. There are 15 residues in the CDR3. Trimming at V came to 1 base and at J to 5 bases, leaving 8 bases not matched to a gene. Looked up from germline, CDR1 is DFQATT and CDR2 is SNEGSKA (reference sequence). This chain's CDR3 is CSARGWQGAIDTQYF. DNA for the CDR3: TGCAGTGCTAGAGGTTGGCAGGGGGCGATAGATACGCAGTATTTT.

The J gene is TRBJ2-7, the V gene TRBV7-2; D may be TRBD1 (5 bases). Germline V gene data show CDR1 as SGHTA and CDR2 as FQGNSA. This CDR3 spans 13 amino acids. Trimming took off 4 bases at V and 7 bases at J, with 14 bases between the two ends. The CDR3, as DNA: TGTGCCAGCAGCTCGTCAGGGATTGGGGAGCAGTACTTC. Translated, it gives CASSSSGIGEQYF.

This clonotype has more than one count but fewer than ten. V is TRBV20-1 and J is TRBJ2-7; tentative D call: TRBD2 (6 bases). The V end was cut by 7 bases, the J end by 4 bases, with 17 bases between. This CDR3 has 13 residues. The V gene's germline CDR1 is DFQATT and CDR2 SNEGSKA (reference sequence). This CDR3 reads CSVTPGDPYEQYF. CDR3 bases: TGCAGTGTTACACCGGGAGATCCGTACGAGCAGTACTTC.

The V call is TRBV5-1, the J call TRBJ1-2, with TRBD1 matching over 8 bases. The germline gives CDR1 SGHRS, CDR2 YFSETQ. V dropped 0 bases and J dropped 5; count of bases not matched to a gene: 9. This CDR3 contains 16 residues. CDR3 sequence reads: CASSLDGQGLIYGYTF. The DNA of the CDR3 is TGCGCCAGCAGCTTGGACGGACAGGGACTTATATATGGCTACACCTTC.

The chain joins TRBV6-1 to TRBJ2-7, with 10 bases fitting TRBD2. CDR1 is MNHNS, CDR2 SASEGT, per germline. This CDR3 contains 15 residues. V shed 6 bases and J 1 base; nucleotides not matched to a gene: 6. The CDR3 DNA sequence: TGTGCCAGCAGGAAGAGCGGGGGGGGTTCCTACGAGCAGTACTTC. The encoded protein is CASRKSGGGSYEQYF.

This clonotype was detected a few times. The V call is TRBV7-2, the J call TRBJ2-1; D not resolved. Per germline, CDR1 SGHTA and CDR2 FQGNSA. CDR3 size: 15 residues. V was pared by 3 bases and J by 6 bases, with 15 bases between. The CDR3 sequence: CASSFGTLWGNEQFF. The CDR3 DNA is TGTGCCAGCAGCTTTGGCACCTTATGGGGCAATGAGCAGTTCTTC.

The sample holds a few counts of this clonotype. The chain is built from TRBV5-6 and TRBJ2-1, with 8 nucleotides matching TRBD2. From germline, CDR1 is SGHDT and CDR2 YYEEEE. CDR3 length equals 15 residues. V lost 5 bases and J lost 7; bases outside the gene matches: 11. The CDR3 sequence is CASRVRGGDGNEQFF. DNA for the CDR3: TGTGCCAGCAGGGTCCGGGGGGGCGACGGAAATGAGCAGTTCTTC.

The chain carries TRBV18 and TRBJ2-1, with TRBD1 matching over 11 bases. The V gene's germline CDR1 is KGHSH and CDR2 LQKENI. The V gene end was trimmed by 4 bases and the J gene end by 4 bases; junction bases not matched to a gene: 6. This CDR3 region has 16 residues. The CDR3 nucleotides read TGTGCCAGCTCACTGCGGGACAGGGGGGAATACAATGAGCAGTTCTTC. Translated, it gives CASSLRDRGEYNEQFF.

V gene TRBV29-1 combines with J gene TRBJ1-1; D is possibly TRBD1 (5 bases). Trimming took off 7 bases at V and 4 bases at J, with 16 bases between the two ends. This CDR3 is built from 13 residues. Germline CDR1 and CDR2: SQVTM and ANQGSEA. The CDR3 here is CSGQSSGGTEAFF. DNA for the CDR3: TGCAGCGGACAATCTTCGGGGGGCACTGAAGCTTTCTTT.

The rearrangement uses TRBV6-4 and TRBJ2-3; no definite D call. Trimming took 4 bases from V and 1 from J, leaving 9 bases between them. The CDR3 has 14 residues. Germline lookup yields CDR1 MRHNA and CDR2 SNTAGT. This chain's CDR3 is CASSADRGTDTQYF. CDR3 bases: TGTGCCAGCAGTGCAGATAGGGGCACAGATACGCAGTATTTT.